This T cell receptor beta chain was identified in a study of identical twins. Germline V gene data show CDR1 as SQVTM and CDR2 as ANQGSEA. J gave up 4 bases and V 4 bases, and 10 bases lay outside the gene matches. This CDR3 is 15 amino acids long. Using its own MiXCR run on the 5' RACE reads, TCRdb lists one record per CDR3 protein. The sample has 1.5 million to 2 million distinct CDR3 sequences; less than 35% are singletons. A single count supports this clonotype. All of the donors were Caucasians in good health. The specimen sequenced was cord blood. The chain is built from TRBV29-1 and TRBJ1-2; 9 bases align to TRBD1. This clonotype was sampled from a newborn girl in good health. The CDR3 reads CSVVRAGTGTYGYTF. The CDR3 nucleotides read TGCAGCGTTGTGAGGGCGGGGACAGGGACCTATGGCTACACCTTC.